This T cell receptor (beta chain) was observed in a study of blood T cells in healthy people across ages. Whole-study context: Capture via template switching afforded approximately one barcoded beta molecule per two T cells.

V lost 3 bases and J 5 bases, leaving 14 bases between the germline ends. The CDR3 runs to 14 residues. Primers used in a second PCR of about 7 to 12 cycles were a sample-barcoded 5' primer and a J-beta primer mix. All samples yielded 2.5 million or more CDR3-containing paired-end reads. From the 5' RACE reads, TCRdb called clonotypes with MiXCR, one entry per CDR3 protein. Of over 1,500,000 distinct CDR3 sequences listed, about 39% were seen once; the top ten hold approximately 22%. This receptor was obtained from a human donor in good health. The chain joins TRBV12-3 or TRBV12-4 to TRBJ2-7, with a possible D match to TRBD1 (5 bases). Sample: blood. CDR3 protein: CASSLAGQTHEQYF. The CDR3 coding sequence is TGTGCCAGCAGTTTGGCAGGGCAAACCCACGAGCAGTACTTC.